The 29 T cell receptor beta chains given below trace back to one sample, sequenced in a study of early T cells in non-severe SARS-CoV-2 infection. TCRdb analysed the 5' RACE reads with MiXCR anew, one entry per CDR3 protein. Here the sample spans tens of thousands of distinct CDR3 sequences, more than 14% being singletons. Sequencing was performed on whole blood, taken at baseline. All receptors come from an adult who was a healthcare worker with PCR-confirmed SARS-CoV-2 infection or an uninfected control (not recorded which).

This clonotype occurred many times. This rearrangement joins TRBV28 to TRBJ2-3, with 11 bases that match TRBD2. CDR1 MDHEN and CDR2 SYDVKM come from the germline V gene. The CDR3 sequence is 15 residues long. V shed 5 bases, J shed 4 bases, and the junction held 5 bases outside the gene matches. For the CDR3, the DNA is TGTGCCAGCAGTCTACTAGCGGGAGCAGCAGATACGCAGTATTTT. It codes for CASSLLAGAADTQYF.

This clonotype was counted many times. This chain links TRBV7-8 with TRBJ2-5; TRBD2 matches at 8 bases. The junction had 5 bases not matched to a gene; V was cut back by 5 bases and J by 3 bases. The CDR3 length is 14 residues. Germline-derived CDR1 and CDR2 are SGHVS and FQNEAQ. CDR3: CASSKGLGEETQYF. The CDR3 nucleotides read TGTGCCAGCAGCAAGGGACTAGGTGAAGAGACCCAGTACTTC.

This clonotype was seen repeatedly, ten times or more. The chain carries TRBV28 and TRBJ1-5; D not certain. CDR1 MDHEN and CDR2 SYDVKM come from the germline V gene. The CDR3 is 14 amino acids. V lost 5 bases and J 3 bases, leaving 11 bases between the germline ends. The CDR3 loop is CASSGGGPNQPQHF. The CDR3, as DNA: TGTGCCAGCAGTGGAGGAGGCCCCAATCAGCCCCAGCATTTT.

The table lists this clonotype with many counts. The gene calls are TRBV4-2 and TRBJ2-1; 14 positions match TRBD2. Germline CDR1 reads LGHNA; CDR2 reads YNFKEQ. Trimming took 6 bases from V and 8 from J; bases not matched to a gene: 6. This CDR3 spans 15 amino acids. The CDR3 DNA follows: TGTGCCAGCAGGGGCGGACTAGCGGGAGGAGATGAGCAGTTCTTC. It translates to CASRGGLAGGDEQFF.

The CDR3 bases are TGTGCCAGCAGCCAAGAAGGCGGGGCCGGAGAGACCCAGTACTTC. Translation: CASSQEGGAGETQYF. J is TRBJ2-5 and V is TRBV14; TRBD2 might be the D (6 bases). CDR3 length equals 15 residues. Trimming pared 0 bases from V and 4 bases from J, leaving 12 bases between. Looked up from germline, CDR1 is SGHDN and CDR2 is FVKESK.

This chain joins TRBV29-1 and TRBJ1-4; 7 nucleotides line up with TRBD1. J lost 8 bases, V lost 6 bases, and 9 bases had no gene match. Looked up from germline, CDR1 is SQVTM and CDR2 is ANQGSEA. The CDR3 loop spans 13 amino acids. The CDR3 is CSVRQGLIEKLFF. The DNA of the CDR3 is TGCAGCGTCCGACAGGGTTTAATCGAAAAACTGTTTTTT.

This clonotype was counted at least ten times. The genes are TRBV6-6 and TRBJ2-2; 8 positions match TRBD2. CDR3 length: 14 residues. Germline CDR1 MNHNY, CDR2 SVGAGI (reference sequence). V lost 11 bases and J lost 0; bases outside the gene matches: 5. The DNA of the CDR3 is TGTGCCGTTCAGACTAGCGCGAACACCGGGGAGCTGTTTTTT. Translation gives CAVQTSANTGELFF.

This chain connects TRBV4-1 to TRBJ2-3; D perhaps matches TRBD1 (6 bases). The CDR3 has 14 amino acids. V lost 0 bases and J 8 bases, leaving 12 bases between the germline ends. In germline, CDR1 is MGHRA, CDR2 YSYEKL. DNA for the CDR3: TGCGCCAGCAGCCAAGAACAGGGAATCGCTACGCAGTATTTT. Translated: CASSQEQGIATQYF.

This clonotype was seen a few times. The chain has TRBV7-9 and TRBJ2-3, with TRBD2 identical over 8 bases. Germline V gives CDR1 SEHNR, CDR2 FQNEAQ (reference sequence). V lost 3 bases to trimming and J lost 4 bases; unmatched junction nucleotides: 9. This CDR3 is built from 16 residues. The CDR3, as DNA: TGTGCCAGCAGCTTGGGAACGGGAGGGAAAGCAGATACGCAGTATTTT. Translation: CASSLGTGGKADTQYF.

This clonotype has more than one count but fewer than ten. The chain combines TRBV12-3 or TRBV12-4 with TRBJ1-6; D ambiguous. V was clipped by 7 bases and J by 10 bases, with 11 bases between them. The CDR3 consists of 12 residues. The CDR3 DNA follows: TGTGCCAGCACCCGCGGCGCCTCACCCCTCCACTTT. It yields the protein CASTRGASPLHF.

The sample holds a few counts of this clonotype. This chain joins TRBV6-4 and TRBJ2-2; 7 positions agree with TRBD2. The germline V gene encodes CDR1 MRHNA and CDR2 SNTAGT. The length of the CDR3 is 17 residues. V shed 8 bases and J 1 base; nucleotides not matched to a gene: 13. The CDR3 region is CASSRRGGSQNTGELFF. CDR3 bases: TGTGCCAGCTCCCGACGGGGAGGGAGCCAGAACACCGGGGAGCTGTTTTTT.

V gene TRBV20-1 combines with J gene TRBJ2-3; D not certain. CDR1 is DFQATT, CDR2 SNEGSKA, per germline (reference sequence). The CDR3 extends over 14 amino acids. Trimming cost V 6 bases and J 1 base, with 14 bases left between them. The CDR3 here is CSAPGRLRTDTQYF. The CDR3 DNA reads TGCAGTGCCCCAGGCCGACTTCGCACAGATACGCAGTATTTT.

The CDR3 spells CASSSREPTDTQYF. CDR3 sequence (DNA): TGTGCCAGCAGCTCAAGGGAGCCCACAGATACGCAGTATTTT. The chain joins TRBV7-3 to TRBJ2-3, with a tentative D call TRBD2 (5 bases). CDR3 length: 14 residues. CDR1 and CDR2 (germline): SGHTA, FQGTGA. V was clipped by 4 bases and J by 2 bases, with 10 bases between them.

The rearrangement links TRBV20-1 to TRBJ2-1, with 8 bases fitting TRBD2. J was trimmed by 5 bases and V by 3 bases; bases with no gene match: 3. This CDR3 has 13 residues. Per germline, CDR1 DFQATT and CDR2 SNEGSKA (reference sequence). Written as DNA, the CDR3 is TGCAGTGCTAGCACTAGCGGTAACAATGAGCAGTTCTTC. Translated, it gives CSASTSGNNEQFF.

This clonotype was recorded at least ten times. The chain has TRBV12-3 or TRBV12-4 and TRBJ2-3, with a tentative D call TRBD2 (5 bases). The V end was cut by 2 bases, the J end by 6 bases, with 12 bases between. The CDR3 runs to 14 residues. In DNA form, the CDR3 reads TGTGCCAGCAGTTTATTAGGAGGAACCGATACGCAGTATTTT. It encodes CASSLLGGTDTQYF.

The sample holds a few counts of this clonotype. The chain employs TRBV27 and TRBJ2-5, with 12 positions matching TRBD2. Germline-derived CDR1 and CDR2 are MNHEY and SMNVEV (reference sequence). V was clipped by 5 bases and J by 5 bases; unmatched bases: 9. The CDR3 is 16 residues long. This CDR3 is CASSLWTSGEVETQYF. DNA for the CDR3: TGTGCCAGCAGTCTCTGGACTAGCGGGGAGGTGGAGACCCAGTACTTC.

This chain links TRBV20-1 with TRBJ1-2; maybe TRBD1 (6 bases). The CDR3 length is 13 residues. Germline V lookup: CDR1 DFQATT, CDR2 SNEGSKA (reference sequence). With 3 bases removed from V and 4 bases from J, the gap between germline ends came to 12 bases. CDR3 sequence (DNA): TGCAGTGCTAGTTCGGGGGCAAGCTATGGCTACACCTTC. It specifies CSASSGASYGYTF.

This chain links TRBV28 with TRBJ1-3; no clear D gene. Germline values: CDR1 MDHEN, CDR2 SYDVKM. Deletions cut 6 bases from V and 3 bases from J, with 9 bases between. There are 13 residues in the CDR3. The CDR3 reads CASRAPNGNTIYF. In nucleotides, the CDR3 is TGTGCCAGCAGAGCGCCGAATGGAAACACCATATATTTT.

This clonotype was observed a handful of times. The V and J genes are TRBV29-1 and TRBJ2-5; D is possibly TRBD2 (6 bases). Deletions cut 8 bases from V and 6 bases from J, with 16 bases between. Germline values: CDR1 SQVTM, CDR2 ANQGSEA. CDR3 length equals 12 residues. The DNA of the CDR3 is TGCAGCTATTTCGGGGGAGGCCAGACCCAGTACTTC. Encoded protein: CSYFGGGQTQYF.

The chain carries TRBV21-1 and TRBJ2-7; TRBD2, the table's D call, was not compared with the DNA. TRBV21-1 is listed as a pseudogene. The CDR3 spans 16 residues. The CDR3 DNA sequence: TGTGCCAGCAGCTCCCGGACTAGCGGGAGTTCCGACGAGCAGTACTTC. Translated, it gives CASSSRTSGSSDEQYF.

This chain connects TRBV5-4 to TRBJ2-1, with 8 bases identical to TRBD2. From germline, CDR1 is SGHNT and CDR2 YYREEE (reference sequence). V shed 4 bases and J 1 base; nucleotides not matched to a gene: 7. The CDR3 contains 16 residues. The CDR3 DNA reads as TGTGCCAGCAGCCTCCGACTAGCGAGATCCTACAATGAGCAGTTCTTC. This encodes CASSLRLARSYNEQFF.

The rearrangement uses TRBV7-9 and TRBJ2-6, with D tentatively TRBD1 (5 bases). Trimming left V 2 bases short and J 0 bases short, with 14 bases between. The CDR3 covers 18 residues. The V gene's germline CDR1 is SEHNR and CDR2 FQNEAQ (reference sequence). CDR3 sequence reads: CASSLKTYRFSGANVLTF. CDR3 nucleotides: TGTGCCAGCAGCTTAAAAACCTACAGGTTCTCTGGGGCCAACGTCCTGACTTTC.

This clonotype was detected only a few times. As DNA, the CDR3 is TGTGCCAGCAGCATCCGTCCGGGGGCCGAAGGGGAGCAGTACTTC. Residues: CASSIRPGAEGEQYF. V usage is TRBV7-2 and J usage is TRBJ2-7, with D perhaps TRBD1 or TRBD2 (6 bases each). The V and J ends lost 5 bases and 7 bases respectively, with 21 bases between them. The CDR3 totals 15 residues. Per the germline V gene, CDR1 is SGHTA and CDR2 is FQGNSA.

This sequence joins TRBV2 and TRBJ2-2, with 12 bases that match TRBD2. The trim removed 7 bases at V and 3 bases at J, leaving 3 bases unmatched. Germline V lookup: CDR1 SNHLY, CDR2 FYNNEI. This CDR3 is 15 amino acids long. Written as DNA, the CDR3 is TGTGCCAGCAATCGACTAGCGGGAGACACCGGGGAGCTGTTTTTT. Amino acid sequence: CASNRLAGDTGELFF. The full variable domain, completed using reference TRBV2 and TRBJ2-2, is EPEVTQTPSHQVTQMGQEVILRCVPISNHLYFYWYRQILGQKVEFLVSFYNNEISEKSEIFDDQFSVERPDGSNFTLKIRSTKLEDSAMYFCASNRLAGDTGELFFGEGSRLTVL.

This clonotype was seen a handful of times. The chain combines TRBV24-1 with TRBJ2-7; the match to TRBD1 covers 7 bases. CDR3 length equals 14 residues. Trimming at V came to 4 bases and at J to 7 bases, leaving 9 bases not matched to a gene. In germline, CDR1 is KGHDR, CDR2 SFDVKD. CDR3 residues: CATSDGSGGWEQYF. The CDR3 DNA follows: TGTGCCACCAGTGACGGTTCAGGGGGTTGGGAGCAGTACTTC.

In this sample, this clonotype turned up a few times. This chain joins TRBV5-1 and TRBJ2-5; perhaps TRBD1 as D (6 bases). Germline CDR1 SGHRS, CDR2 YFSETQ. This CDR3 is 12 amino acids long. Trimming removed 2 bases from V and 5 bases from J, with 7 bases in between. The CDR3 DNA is TGCGCCAGCAGCTTTCAGGGGGAGACCCAGTACTTC. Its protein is CASSFQGETQYF.

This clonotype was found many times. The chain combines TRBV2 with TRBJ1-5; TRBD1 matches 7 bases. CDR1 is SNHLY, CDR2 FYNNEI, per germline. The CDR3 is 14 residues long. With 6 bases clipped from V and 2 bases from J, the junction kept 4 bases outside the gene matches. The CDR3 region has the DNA TGTGCCAGCAGCCCCACAGGGGGCAATCAGCCCCAGCATTTT. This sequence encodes CASSPTGGNQPQHF.

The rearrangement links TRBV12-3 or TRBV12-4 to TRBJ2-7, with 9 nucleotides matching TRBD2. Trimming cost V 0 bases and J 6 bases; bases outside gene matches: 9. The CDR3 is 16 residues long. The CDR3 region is CASSLAGASGKGEQYF. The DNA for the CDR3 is TGTGCCAGCAGTTTAGCCGGGGCTAGCGGGAAGGGCGAGCAGTACTTC.

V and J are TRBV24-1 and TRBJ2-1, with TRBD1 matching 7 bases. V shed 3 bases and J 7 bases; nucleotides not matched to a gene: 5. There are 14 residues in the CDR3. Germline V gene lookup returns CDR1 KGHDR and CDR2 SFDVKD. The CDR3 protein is CATSDPGQVNEQFF. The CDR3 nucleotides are TGTGCCACCAGTGATCCCGGACAGGTTAATGAGCAGTTCTTC.